This T cell receptor beta chain appears in the sequencing data of a study of T-cell reconstitution after alpha-beta-depleted transplantation in children. Regarding the study as a whole: Among T cells one year after transplant, newly produced cells accounted for most counts and diversity. There were some patients whose high TCRbeta diversity at day 60 came from surviving recipient T cells and thymic progenitors. As was reported, about two months after transplant, alpha-beta T cells came from several hundred expanded graft clones.

This clonotype was seen many times. Its matching antigen is unknown. The TCRbeta library incorporated unique molecular identifiers. TCRdb analysed the PCR reads with MiXCR anew, one entry per CDR3 protein. The data contain 60,000 to 100,000 distinct CDR3 sequences, 15% to 20% of them singletons. The J segment lost 5 bases and the V segment lost 7 bases, leaving 8 bases of the junction unmatched. The CDR3 extends over 14 amino acids. The sequenced sample was PBMCs, mostly from graft donor cells, obtained 360 days after TCRalphabeta/CD19-depleted stem cell transplant. This receptor was obtained from a male patient aged 2 to 10 who had a stem cell transplant for acute lymphoblastic leukemia, so the T cells may come from the graft donor. The chain links TRBV12-3 or TRBV12-4 to TRBJ2-1; 7 positions agree with TRBD2. The DNA for the CDR3 is TGTGCCAGCACCTCTAGCGGAGGAAACAATGAGCAGTTCTTC. Amino acid sequence: CASTSSGGNNEQFF.